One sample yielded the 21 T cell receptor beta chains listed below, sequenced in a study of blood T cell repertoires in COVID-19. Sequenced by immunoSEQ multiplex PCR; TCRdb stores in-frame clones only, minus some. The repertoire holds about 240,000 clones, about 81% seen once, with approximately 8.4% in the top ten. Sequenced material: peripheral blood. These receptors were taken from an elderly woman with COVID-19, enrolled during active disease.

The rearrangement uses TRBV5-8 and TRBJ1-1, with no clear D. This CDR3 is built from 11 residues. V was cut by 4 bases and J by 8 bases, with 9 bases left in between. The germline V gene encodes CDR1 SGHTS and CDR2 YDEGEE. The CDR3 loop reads CASSPTSEAFF. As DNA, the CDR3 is TGTGCCAGCAGCCCTACTTCGGAAGCTTTCTTT. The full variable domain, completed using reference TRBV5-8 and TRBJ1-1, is EAGVTQSPTHLIKTRGQQATLRCSPISGHTSVYWYQQALGLGLQFLLWYDEGEERNRGNFPPRFSGRQFPNYSSELNVNALELEDSALYLCASSPTSEAFFGQGTRLTVV.

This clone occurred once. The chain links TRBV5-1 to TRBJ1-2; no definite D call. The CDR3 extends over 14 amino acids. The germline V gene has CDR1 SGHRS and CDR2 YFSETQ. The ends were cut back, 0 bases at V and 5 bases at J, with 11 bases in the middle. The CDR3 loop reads CASSLGQTEYGYTF. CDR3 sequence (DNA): TGCGCCAGCAGCTTGGGGCAGACTGAGTATGGCTACACCTTC.

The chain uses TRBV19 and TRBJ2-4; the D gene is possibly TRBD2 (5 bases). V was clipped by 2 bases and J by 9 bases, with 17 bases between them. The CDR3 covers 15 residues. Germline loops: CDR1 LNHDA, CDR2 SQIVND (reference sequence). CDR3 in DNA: TGTGCCAGTAGTATACCCGGTGGAGGTATGGGCATTCAGTACTTC. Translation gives CASSIPGGGMGIQYF.

CDR3 coding DNA: TGTGCCAGCAGCCCCCCGGCAGGGTCGACGAACACTGAAGCTTTCTTT. It codes for CASSPPAGSTNTEAFF. The rearrangement uses TRBV7-2 and TRBJ1-1; TRBD1 might be the D (5 bases). CDR1 and CDR2 (germline): SGHTA, FQGNSA. The CDR3 is made up of 16 amino acids. V lost 5 bases and J lost 1, with 17 bases in between.

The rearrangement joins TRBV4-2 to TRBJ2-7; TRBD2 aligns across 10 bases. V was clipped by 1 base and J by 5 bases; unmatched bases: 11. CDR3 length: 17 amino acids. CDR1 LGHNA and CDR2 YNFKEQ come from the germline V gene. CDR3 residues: CASSQGGAGGSMDEQYF. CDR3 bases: TGTGCCAGCAGCCAAGGGGGAGCGGGAGGGTCGATGGACGAGCAGTACTTC.

CDR3 nucleotide sequence: TGTGCCAGTAGTATAGTTTGGGAGGGGAACACTGAAGCTTTCTTT. Encoded protein: CASSIVWEGNTEAFF. The V gene is TRBV19, the J gene TRBJ1-1, with D hard to call. Trimming stripped 1 base from V and 1 base from J, with 10 bases between. Germline assignment: CDR1 LNHDA and CDR2 SQIVND (reference sequence). The CDR3 sequence is 15 residues long.

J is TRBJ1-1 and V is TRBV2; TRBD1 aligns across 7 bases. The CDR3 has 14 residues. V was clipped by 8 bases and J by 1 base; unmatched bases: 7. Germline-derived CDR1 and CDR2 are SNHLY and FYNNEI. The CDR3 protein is CASARQGPNTEAFF. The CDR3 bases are TGTGCCAGCGCACGACAGGGACCGAACACTGAAGCTTTCTTT.

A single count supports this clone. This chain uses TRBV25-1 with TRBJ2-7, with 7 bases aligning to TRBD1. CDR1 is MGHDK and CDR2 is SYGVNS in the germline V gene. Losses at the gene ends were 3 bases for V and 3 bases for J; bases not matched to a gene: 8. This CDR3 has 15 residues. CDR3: CASSERTGRYYEQYF. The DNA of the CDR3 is TGTGCCAGCAGTGAGCGGACAGGCAGATACTACGAGCAGTACTTC.

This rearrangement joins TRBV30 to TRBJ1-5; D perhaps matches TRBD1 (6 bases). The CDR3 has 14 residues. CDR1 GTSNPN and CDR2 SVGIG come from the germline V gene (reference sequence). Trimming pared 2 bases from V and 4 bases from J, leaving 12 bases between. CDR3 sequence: CAWSQGLRNQPQHF. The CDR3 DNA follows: TGTGCCTGGAGTCAGGGGTTAAGAAATCAGCCCCAGCATTTT.

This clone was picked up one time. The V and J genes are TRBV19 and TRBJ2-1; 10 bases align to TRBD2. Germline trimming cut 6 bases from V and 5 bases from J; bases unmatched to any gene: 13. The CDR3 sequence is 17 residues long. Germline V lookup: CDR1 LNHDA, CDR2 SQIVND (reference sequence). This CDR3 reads CASSLDSSGSRDNEQFF. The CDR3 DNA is TGTGCCAGTAGCCTGGACTCTAGCGGGAGCCGGGACAATGAGCAGTTCTTC.

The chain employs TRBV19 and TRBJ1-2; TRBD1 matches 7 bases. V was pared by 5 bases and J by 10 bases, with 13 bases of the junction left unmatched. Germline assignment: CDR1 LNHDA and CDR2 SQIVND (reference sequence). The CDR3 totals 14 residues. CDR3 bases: TGTGCCAGTAGTCGCCAGGGGGAGGCTCGTGACTACACCTTC. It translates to CASSRQGEARDYTF.

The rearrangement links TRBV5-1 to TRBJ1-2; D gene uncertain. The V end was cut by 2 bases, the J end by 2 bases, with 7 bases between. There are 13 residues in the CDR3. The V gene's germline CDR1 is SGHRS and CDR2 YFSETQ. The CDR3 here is CASSLGDNYGYTF. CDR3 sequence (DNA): TGCGCCAGCAGCTTAGGAGACAACTATGGCTACACCTTC.

This CDR3 is CASSSSGRALDTQYF. CDR3 nucleotide sequence: TGTGCCAGCAGTTCTAGCGGGAGGGCTTTAGATACGCAGTATTTT. The chain uses TRBV7-2 and TRBJ2-3, with TRBD2 matching 12 bases. The CDR3 runs to 15 residues. Germline CDR1 and CDR2: SGHTA and FQGNSA. Trimming took 6 bases from V and 5 from J; bases not matched to a gene: 6.

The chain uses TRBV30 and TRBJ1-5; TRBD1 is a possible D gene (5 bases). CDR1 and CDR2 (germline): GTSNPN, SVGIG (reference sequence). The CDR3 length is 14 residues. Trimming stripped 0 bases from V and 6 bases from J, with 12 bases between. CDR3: CAWSVKGNSQPQHF. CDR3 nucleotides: TGTGCCTGGAGTGTAAAGGGGAACAGTCAGCCCCAGCATTTT.

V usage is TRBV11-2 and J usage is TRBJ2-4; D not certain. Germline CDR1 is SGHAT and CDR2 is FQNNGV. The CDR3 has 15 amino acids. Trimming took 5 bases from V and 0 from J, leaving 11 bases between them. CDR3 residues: CASSQRVLAKNIQYF. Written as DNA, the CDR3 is TGTGCCAGCAGCCAACGAGTTCTAGCCAAAAACATTCAGTACTTC.

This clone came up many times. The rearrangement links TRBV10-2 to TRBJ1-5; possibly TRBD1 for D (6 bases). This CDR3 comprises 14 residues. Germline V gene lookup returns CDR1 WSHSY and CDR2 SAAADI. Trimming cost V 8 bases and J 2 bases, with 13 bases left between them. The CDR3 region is CASRAKGGNQPQHF. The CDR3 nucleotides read TGCGCCAGCCGGGCCAAGGGGGGCAATCAGCCCCAGCATTTT.

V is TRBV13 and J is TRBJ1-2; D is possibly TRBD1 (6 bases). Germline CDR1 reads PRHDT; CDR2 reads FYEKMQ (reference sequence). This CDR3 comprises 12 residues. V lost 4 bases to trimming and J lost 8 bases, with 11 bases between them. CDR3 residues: CASSYRDQGYTF. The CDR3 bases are TGTGCCAGCAGCTACAGGGATCAGGGCTACACCTTC.

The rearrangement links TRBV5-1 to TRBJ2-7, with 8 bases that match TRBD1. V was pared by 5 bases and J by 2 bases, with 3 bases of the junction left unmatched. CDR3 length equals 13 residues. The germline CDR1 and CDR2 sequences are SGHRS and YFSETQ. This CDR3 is CASRGQGAYEQYF. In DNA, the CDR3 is TGCGCCAGCAGAGGACAGGGCGCCTACGAGCAGTACTTC. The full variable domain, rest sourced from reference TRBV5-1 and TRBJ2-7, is KAGVTQTPRYLIKTRGQQVTLSCSPISGHRSVSWYQQTPGQGLQFLFEYFSETQRNKGNFPGRFSGRQFSNSRSEMNVSTLELGDSALYLCASRGQGAYEQYFGPGTRLTVT.

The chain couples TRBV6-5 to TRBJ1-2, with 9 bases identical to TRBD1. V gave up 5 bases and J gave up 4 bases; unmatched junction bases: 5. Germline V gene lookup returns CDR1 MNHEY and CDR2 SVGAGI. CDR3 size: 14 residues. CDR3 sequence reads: CASSLTGQGYGYTF. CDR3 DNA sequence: TGTGCCAGCAGTCTTACGGGACAGGGCTATGGCTACACCTTC.

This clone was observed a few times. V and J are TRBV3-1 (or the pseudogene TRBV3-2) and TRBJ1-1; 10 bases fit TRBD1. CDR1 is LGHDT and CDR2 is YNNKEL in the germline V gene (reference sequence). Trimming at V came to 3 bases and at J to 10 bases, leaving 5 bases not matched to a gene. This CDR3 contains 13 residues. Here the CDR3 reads CASSQTGGEGAFF. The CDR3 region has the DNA TGTGCCAGCAGCCAGACAGGGGGCGAGGGAGCTTTCTTT.

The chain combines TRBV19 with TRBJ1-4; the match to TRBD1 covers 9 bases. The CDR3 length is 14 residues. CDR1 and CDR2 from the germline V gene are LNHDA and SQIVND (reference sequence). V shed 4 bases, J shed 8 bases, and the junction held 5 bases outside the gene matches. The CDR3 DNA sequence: TGTGCCAGTAGTACTAGGACAGGGGAGGAAAAACTGTTTTTT. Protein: CASSTRTGEEKLFF.